This note documents a single T cell receptor (beta chain) sequence. The antigen is not known. Amplification used 60 Vbeta primers and 13 Jbeta primers. TCRdb's copy holds only in-frame clones and misses some; the assay was immunoSEQ multiplex PCR. The sample lists 90,000 to 110,000 clones, roughly three quarters seen once, with 2.5% to 3.5% in the top ten. These data belong to a study of cytomegalovirus exposure and HLA in healthy donors. The study, taken as a whole, reports: Follow-up analysis later connected one missense variant in DCLRE1C with trimming of TCR beta V- and J-genes. About 87% or about 30% of the time was how often most TCR beta V segments were productive, according to an earlier analysis.

This sequence was found in a man under 40 in good health and CMV-seronegative. The sample consisted of PBMCs.

The CDR3 loop is CASSLTGASDTQYF. The CDR3 nucleotides are TGTGCCAGCAGCTTAACGGGAGCCTCAGATACGCAGTATTTT. V usage is TRBV7-3 and J usage is TRBJ2-3, with D perhaps matching TRBD2 (5 bases). This CDR3 contains 14 residues. V was trimmed by 0 bases and J by 4 bases, leaving 8 bases between them. Per germline, CDR1 SGHTA and CDR2 FQGTGA.